These T cell receptor beta chains were read from a single sample in a study of graft-versus-host responses after intestinal transplantation. Their recognized antigens are unknown. Clones were read by immunoSEQ multiplex PCR, and TCRdb kept only the in-frame ones, dropping some. The table shows around 95,000 clones, with roughly 87% occurring only once. The sample here was unstimulated CD4+ T cells sorted from spleen or lymph node cells, taken before transplant. The receptors here all came from a human donor who was the organ donor for an intestinal transplant. CDR3s include the opening cysteine and the closing phenylalanine or tryptophan. The order of the fields is clone size, D gene, J gene, V gene, CDR3 protein, CDR3 DNA. The D gene is left open where the match is weak. Rows give clone size only sometimes, using once, few, many, or a class for an expanded clone.

NA | TRBD1 | TRBJ1-2 | TRBV23-1 | CASSQWSCRQGAKYGYTF | TGCGCCAGCAGTCAATGGTCGTGCCGACAGGGGGCGAAATATGGCTACACCTTC
few | TRBD1 | TRBJ1-4 | TRBV7-9 | CASSSYRGGFLGEKLFF | TGTGCCAGCAGCTCCTACAGGGGAGGGTTTTTGGGTGAAAAACTGTTTTTT
NA | NA | TRBJ1-6 | TRBV6-1 | CASKDSPYNSPLHF | TGTGCCAGCAAGGACAGTCCCTATAATTCACCCCTCCACTTT
NA | TRBD2 | TRBJ2-1 | TRBV30 | CAWRPTSGRAHEQFF | TGTGCCTGGAGGCCGACTAGCGGGCGGGCACACGAGCAGTTCTTC
NA | TRBD2 | TRBJ2-1 | TRBV30 | CAWSRGGPLYNEQFF | TGTGCCTGGAGCCGGGGGGGGCCTTTATACAATGAGCAGTTCTTC
once | NA | TRBJ1-3 | TRBV29-1 | CSVKGAGNTIYF | TGCAGCGTAAAGGGGGCTGGAAACACCATATATTTT
NA | NA | TRBJ2-3 | TRBV9 | CASSVGVGAASSTDTQYF | TGTGCCAGCAGCGTAGGGGTGGGGGCCGCCTCTAGCACAGATACGCAGTATTTT
NA | TRBD1 | TRBJ2-2 | TRBV5-6 | CASSRDRGELFF | TGTGCCAGCAGCCGGGACAGGGGGGAGCTGTTTTTT
NA | NA | TRBJ2-4 | TRBV5-4 | CASSLTGQLQNIQYF | TGTGCCAGCAGCTTGACTGGACAGCTACAAAACATTCAGTACTTC
NA | NA | TRBJ2-3 | TRBV18 | CASSHPLGTDTQYF | TGTGCCAGCTCACACCCTCTAGGCACAGATACGCAGTATTTT
NA | NA | TRBJ1-5 | TRBV30 | CAWSATRSNQPQHF | TGTGCCTGGAGTGCAACCCGTTCAAATCAGCCCCAGCATTTT
few | NA | TRBJ2-3 | TRBV30 | CAWSVAPFGDTQYF | TGTGCCTGGAGTGTTGCGCCTTTTGGAGATACGCAGTATTTT
NA | NA | TRBJ2-7 | TRBV2 | CASSREWTSYEQYF | TGTGCCAGCAGTCGAGAATGGACCTCCTACGAGCAGTACTTC
NA | NA | TRBJ2-3 | TRBV29-1 | CSVEGRGATDTQYF | TGCAGCGTGGAGGGGCGGGGAGCCACAGATACGCAGTATTTT
NA | NA | TRBJ1-4 | TRBV28 | CASIGEGEKLFF | TGTGCCAGCATAGGGGAGGGTGAAAAACTGTTTTTT
NA | TRBD1 | TRBJ2-7 | TRBV27 | CASSLQGGYEQYF | TGTGCCAGCAGCTTACAGGGGGGCTACGAGCAGTACTTC
NA | TRBD1 | TRBJ1-6 | TRBV19 | CASSIGTGGNSPLHF | TGTGCCAGTAGTATCGGGACAGGGGGCAATTCACCCCTCCACTTT
NA | NA | TRBJ2-2 | TRBV19 | CASSTGVRATGELFF | TGTGCCAGTAGTACAGGGGTCCGGGCTACCGGGGAGCTGTTTTTT